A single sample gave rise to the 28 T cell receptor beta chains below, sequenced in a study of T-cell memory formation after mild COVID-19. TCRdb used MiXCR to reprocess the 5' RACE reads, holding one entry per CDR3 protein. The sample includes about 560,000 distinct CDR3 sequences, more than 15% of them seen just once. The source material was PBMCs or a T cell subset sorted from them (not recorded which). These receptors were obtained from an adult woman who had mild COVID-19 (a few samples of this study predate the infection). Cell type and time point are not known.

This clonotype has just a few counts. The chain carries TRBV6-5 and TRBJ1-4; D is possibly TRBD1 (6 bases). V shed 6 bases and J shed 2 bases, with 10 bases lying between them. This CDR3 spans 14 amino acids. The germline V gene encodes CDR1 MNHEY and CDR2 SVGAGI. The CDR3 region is CASRTQGTNEKLFF. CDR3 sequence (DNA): TGTGCCAGCAGGACACAGGGCACTAATGAAAAACTGTTTTTT.

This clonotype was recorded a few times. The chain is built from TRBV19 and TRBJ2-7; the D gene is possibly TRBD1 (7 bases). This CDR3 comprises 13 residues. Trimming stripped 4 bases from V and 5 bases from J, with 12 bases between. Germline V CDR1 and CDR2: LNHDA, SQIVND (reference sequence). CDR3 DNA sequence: TGTGCCAGTAGTACCAGGGGGGCGAACGAGCAGTACTTC. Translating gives CASSTRGANEQYF.

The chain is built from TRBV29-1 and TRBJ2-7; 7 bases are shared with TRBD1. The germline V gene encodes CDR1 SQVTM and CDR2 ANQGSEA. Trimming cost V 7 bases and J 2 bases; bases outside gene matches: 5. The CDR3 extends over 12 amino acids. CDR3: CSGRDRAYEQYF. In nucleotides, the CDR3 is TGCAGCGGCCGGGACAGAGCCTACGAGCAGTACTTC.

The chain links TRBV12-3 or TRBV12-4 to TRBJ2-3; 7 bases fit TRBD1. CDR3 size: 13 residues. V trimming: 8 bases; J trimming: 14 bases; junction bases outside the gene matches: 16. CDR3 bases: TGTGCCAGCGCCCGTTACAAAGGGGGCTTGTCGTATTTT. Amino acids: CASARYKGGLSYF.

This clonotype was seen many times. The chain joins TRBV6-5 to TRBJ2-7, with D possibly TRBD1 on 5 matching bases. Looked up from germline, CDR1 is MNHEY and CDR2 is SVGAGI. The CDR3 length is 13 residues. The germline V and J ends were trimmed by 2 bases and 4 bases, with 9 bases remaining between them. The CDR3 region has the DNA TGTGCCAGCAGTTACCGGCAGGGTTACGAGCAGTACTTC. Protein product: CASSYRQGYEQYF.

This CDR3 is CASSGGGDYSDTQYF. CDR3 nucleotides: TGTGCCAGCAGCGGAGGAGGGGACTATTCAGATACGCAGTATTTT. The rearrangement links TRBV9 to TRBJ2-3, with 7 bases lining up with TRBD2. The germline CDR1 and CDR2 sequences are SGDLS and YYNGEE. V shed 3 bases and J 4 bases; nucleotides not matched to a gene: 8. The CDR3 runs to 15 residues.

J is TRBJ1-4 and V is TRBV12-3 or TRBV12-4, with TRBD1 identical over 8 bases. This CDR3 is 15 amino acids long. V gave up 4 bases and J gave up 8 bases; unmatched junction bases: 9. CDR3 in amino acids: CASSSGRQGREKLFF. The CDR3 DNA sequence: TGTGCCAGCAGTTCGGGACGACAGGGGCGGGAAAAACTGTTTTTT.

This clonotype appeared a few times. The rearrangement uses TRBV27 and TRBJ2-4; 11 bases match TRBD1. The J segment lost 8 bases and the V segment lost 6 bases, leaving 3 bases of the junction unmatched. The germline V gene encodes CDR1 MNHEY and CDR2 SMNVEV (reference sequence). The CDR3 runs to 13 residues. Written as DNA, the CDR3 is TGTGCCAGCAGAGGGGGACAGGGGGACATTCAGTACTTC. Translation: CASRGGQGDIQYF.

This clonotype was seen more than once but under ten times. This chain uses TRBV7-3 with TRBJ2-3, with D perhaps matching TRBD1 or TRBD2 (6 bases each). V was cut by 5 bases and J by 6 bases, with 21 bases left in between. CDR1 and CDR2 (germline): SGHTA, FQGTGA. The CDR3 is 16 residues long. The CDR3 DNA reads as TGTGCCAGCAGCCCAGTAGGGGGAACTGGGAGGGATACGCAGTATTTT. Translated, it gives CASSPVGGTGRDTQYF.

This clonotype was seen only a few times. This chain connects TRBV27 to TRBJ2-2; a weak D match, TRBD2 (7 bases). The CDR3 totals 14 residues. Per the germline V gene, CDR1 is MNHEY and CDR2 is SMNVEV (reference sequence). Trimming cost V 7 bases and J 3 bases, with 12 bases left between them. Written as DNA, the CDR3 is TGTGCCAGCAAGGGGGGGCTGGACACCGGGGAGCTGTTTTTT. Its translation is CASKGGLDTGELFF.

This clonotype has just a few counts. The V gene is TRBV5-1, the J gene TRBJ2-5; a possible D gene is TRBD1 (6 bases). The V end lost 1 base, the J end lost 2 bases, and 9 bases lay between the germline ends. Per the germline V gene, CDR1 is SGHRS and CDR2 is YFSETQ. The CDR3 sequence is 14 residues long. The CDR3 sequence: CASSLIGQQETQYF. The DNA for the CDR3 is TGCGCCAGCAGCTTGATAGGACAGCAAGAGACCCAGTACTTC.

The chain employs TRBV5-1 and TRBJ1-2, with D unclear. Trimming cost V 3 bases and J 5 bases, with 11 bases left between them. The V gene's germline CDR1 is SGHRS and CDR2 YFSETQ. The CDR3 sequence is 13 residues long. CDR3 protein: CASSSQPTYGYTF. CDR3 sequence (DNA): TGCGCCAGCAGCTCACAGCCTACGTATGGCTACACCTTC.

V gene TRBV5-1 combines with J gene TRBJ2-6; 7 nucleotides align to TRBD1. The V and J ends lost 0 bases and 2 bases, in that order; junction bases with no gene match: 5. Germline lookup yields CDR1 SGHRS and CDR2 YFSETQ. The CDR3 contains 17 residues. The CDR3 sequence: CASSLEGARAGANVLTF. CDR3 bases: TGCGCCAGCAGCTTGGAGGGGGCCAGGGCTGGGGCCAACGTCCTGACTTTC.

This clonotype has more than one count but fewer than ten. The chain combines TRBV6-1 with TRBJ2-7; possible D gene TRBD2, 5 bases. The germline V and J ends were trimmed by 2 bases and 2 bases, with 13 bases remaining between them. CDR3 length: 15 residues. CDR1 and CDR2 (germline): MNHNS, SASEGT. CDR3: CASSEIDSAAYEQYF. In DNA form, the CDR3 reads TGTGCCAGCAGTGAAATAGATAGCGCCGCCTACGAGCAGTACTTC.

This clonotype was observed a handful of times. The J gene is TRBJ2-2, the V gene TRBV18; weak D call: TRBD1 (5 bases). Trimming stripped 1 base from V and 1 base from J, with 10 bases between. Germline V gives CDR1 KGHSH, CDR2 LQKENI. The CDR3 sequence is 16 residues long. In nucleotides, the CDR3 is TGTGCCAGCTCACCACGGGGCCAGGTGAACACCGGGGAGCTGTTTTTT. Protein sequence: CASSPRGQVNTGELFF.

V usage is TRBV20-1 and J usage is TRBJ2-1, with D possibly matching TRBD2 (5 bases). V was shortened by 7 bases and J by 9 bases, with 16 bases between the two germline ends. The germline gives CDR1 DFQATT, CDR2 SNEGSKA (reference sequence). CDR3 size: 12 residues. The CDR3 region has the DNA TGCAGTGTACTAGAAAGCGGACCTGAGCAGTTCTTC. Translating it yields CSVLESGPEQFF.

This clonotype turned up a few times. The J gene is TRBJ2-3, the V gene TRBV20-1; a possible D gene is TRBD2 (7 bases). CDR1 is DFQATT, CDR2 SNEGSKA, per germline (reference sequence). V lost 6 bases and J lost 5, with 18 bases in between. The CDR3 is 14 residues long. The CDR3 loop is CSAPLAGAGDTQYF. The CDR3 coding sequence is TGCAGTGCCCCCCTGGCGGGGGCTGGAGATACGCAGTATTTT.

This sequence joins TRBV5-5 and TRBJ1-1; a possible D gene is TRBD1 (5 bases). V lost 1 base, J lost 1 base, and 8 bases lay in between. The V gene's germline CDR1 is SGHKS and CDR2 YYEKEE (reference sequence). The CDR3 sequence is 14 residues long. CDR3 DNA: TGTGCCAGCAGCTTGTACAGGTCGAACACTGAAGCTTTCTTT. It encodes CASSLYRSNTEAFF. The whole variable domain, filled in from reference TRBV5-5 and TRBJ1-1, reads DAGVTQSPTHLIKTRGQQVTLRCSPISGHKSVSWYQQVLGQGPQFIFQYYEKEERGRGNFPDRFSARQFPNYSSELNVNALLLGDSALYLCASSLYRSNTEAFFGQGTRLTVV.

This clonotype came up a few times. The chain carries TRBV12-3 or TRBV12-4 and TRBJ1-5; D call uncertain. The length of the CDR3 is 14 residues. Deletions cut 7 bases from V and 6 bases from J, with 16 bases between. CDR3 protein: CASTSRTGRQPQHF. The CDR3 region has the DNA TGTGCCAGCACCTCGAGGACGGGCCGTCAGCCCCAGCATTTT.

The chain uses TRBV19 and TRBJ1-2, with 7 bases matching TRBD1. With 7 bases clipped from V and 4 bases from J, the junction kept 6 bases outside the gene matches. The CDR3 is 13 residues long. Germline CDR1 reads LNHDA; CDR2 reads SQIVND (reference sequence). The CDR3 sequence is CASTPDRVYGYTF. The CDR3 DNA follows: TGTGCCAGTACCCCCGACAGGGTCTATGGCTACACCTTC.

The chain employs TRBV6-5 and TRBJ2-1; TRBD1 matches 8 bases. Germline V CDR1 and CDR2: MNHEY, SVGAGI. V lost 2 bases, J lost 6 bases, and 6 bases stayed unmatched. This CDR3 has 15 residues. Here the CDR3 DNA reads TGTGCCAGCAGTTACCTCAGGGGGCTGGGCAATGAGCAGTTCTTC. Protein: CASSYLRGLGNEQFF.

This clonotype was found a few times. In DNA form, the CDR3 reads TGCGCCAGCACGATAGGGACAGAATTTTCCTACGAGCAGTACTTC. It is translated as CASTIGTEFSYEQYF. The J gene is TRBJ2-7, the V gene TRBV5-1; 7 bases are a match to TRBD1. CDR3 length equals 15 residues. V was pared by 6 bases and J by 1 base, with 10 bases of the junction left unmatched. Germline lookup yields CDR1 SGHRS and CDR2 YFSETQ.

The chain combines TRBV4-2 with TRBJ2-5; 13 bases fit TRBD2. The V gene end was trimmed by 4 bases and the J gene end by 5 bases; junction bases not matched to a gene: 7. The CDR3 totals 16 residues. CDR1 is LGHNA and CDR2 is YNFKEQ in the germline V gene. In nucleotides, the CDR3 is TGTGCCAGCAGCCCCTGGACTAGCGGGGGTTCGGAGACCCAGTACTTC. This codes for CASSPWTSGGSETQYF.

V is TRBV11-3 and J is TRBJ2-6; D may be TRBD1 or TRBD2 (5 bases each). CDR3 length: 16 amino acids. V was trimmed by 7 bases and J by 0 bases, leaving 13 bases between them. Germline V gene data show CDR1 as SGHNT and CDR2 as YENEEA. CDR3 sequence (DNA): TGTGCCAGCACCTTGGGGACCGTCTCTGGGGCCAACGTCCTGACTTTC. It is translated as CASTLGTVSGANVLTF. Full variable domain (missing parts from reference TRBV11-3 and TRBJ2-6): EAGVVQSPRYKIIEKKQPVAFWCNPISGHNTLYWYLQNLGQGPELLIRYENEEAVDDSQLPKDRFSAERLKGVDSTLKIQPAELGDSAVYLCASTLGTVSGANVLTFGAGSRLTVL.

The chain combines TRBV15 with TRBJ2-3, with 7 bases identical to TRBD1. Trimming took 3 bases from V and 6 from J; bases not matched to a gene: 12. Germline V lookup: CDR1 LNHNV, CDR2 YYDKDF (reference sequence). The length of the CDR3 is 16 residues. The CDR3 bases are TGTGCCACCAGCAGTCCCGGGACAGCAATCTTCGATACGCAGTATTTT. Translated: CATSSPGTAIFDTQYF.

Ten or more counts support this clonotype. The CDR3 loop is CASSYSAFGRYSGQYF. The DNA of the CDR3 is TGTGCCAGCAGTTACTCGGCTTTTGGGCGGTACTCGGGGCAGTACTTC. V and J are TRBV6-2 or TRBV6-3 and TRBJ2-7; no clear D. V was shortened by 0 bases and J by 9 bases, with 21 bases between the two germline ends. Germline assignment: CDR1 MNHEY and CDR2 SVGEGT. This CDR3 is built from 16 residues.

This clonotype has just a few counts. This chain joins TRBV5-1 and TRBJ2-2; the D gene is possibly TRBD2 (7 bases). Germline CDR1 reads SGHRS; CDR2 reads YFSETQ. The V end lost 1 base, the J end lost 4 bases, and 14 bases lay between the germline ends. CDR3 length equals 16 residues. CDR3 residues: CASSLRGGSSTGELFF. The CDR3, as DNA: TGCGCCAGCAGCTTGCGCGGGGGCTCCAGCACCGGGGAGCTGTTTTTT.

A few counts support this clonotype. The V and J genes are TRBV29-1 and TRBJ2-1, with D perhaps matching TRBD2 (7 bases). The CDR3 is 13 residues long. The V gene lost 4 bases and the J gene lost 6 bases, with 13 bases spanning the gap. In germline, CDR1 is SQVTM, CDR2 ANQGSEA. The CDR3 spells CSVVAGAINEQFF. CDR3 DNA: TGCAGCGTTGTCGCGGGGGCCATCAATGAGCAGTTCTTC.